What follows describes a single TCR beta chain. This clone was seen many times. Its antigen remains unidentified. The CDR3 extends 3 residues past the end of the read, so its final part is completed from the germline J gene. For sequencing, equivalent amounts of genomic DNA were input from CVID and control samples. For every sample, a 60 bp segment covering the rearranged TCRbeta CDR3 region was amplified and then sequenced. TCRbeta amplification used the immunoSEQ assay, a bias-corrected multiplex PCR with high-throughput sequencing. The source study handled its data this way. Every unique nucleotide sequence was considered a clone and was annotated with V, D and J genes, copy number and frequency. Sequences were labeled productive if in frame, and non-productive if out of frame or containing stop codons. As previously described, Shannon's entropy was used to calculate clonality. The predicted amino acid sequences of productive clones were used to derive the mean CDR3 Kyte-Doolittle hydropathy. Scaled V gene usage was hierarchically clustered using Manhattan distance and complete linkage with the R hclust function. Sharing of clones by CDR3 amino acid sequence was evaluated through resampling of 12 repertoires per group over 100 rounds. The repertoires were searched for approximately 70 published EBV-specific TCRbeta sequences and almost 250 published CMV-specific TCRbeta sequences. A couple of CVID samples yielding fewer than 10,000 sequences were excluded from analysis, leaving under 45 CVID repertoires. TCRdb took over this immuneACCESS table, retaining in-frame rearrangements with V and J assigned. Such tables are incomplete; in checked studies, under half of the missing clones stem from an unresolved V gene, and the remainder is unexplained. D and trimming were read from the DNA, whereas the V and J calls and clone size are those reported in that table. The table puts approximately 44,000 clones in this sample, none counted just once. Approximately 2.7% of the sample is held by the ten biggest clonotypes.

The CDR3 covers 16 residues, taking in both the cysteine and the phenylalanine. The CDR3 was read in part: 39 bases, with the frame set at base 1. Per the germline V gene, KGHSH is the CDR1 and LQKENI is the CDR2. Trimming accounts for 2 bases at V and 3 bases at J, while the number of junction bases matched to no gene is 9. Most of the CVID patients and most of the healthy controls were of Caucasian heritage. From each donor, about 5 to 8 ml of heparinized peripheral whole blood was collected. Genomic DNA from adults with common variable immune deficiency (CVID) and from healthy adult controls was used for sequencing of TCRbeta CDR3 repertoires. The control group was made up of about 22 healthy adult volunteers (approximately ten male and around twelve female) whose ages ranged from roughly 23 to 70 years, with a mean age of about 35. Diluted blood was density-centrifuged over Hypaque 1077 or Ficoll-Paque to isolate peripheral blood mononuclear cells. Unsorted mononuclear cells served as the source of genomic DNA, which was extracted either by Qiagen column purification or by a centrifugation-based method.

These data come from a study of T cell clonality in common variable immunodeficiency (dated by TCRdb to between 2014 and 2017). Beyond this particular receptor, the publication reports: Fewer TCRbeta clones were shared among CVID subjects than among healthy controls (p < 0.0001). Differences among patients in the CVID cohort limited the correlations between repertoire features and clinical complications. Compared with healthy controls, CVID subjects showed increased TCRbeta clonality (t-test p = 0.018), a feature most characteristic of about a third of subjects. Although equal DNA input was used, an average of about 87,000 unique sequences per sample was obtained for controls, compared with approximately 30,000 for CVID samples. According to the authors, finding the cause of the higher clonality in CVID would require sequencing the repertoires of T cell subpopulations. Fewer deletions and N-nucleotide insertions were reportedly observed in CVID TCRbeta sequences, and highly modified clones with 13 or more V deletions were reportedly absent from CVID TCRbeta sequences.

The chain was built from TRBV18 and TRBJ2-7; 8 of the junction bases match TRBD1. This clonotype was sampled from a person aged 18-70 years in good health. The source material was peripheral blood mononuclear cells. CDR3 loop: CASSPSVAGGLYEQYF. Incomplete CDR3 DNA: TGTGCCAGCTCACCATCCGTGGCAGGGGGCCTCTACGAG. Here the CDR3 is joined to the reference TRBV18 and TRBJ2-7 genes, and the full variable domain is: NAGVMQNPRHLVRRRGQEARLRCSPMKGHSHVYWYRQLPEEGLKFMVYLQKENIIDESGMPKERFSAEFPKEGPSILRIQQVVRGDSAAYFCASSPSVAGGLYEQYFGPGTRLTVT.